This TCR beta chain is from a study of early T cells in non-severe SARS-CoV-2 infection. Looking at the study overall: Investigators sequenced bulk RNA drawn from unsorted whole blood, and chains remained unpaired. General study findings and limits: Private and CD4 specificities were missed by VDJdb matching, skewed to anti-spike CD8.

Trimming cost V 7 bases and J 10 bases; bases outside gene matches: 8. The CDR3 covers 14 residues. Germline V lookup: CDR1 MNHEY, CDR2 SMNVEV (reference sequence). In its sample, this clonotype was seen a few times. Its target is unknown. Unique molecular identifiers were added to individual cDNA molecules. TCRdb reprocessed the 5' RACE reads with MiXCR, giving one entry per CDR3 protein. This table holds approximately 76,000 distinct CDR3 sequences, about 10% found once. Sample: whole blood. This TCR came from an adult who was a healthcare worker with PCR-confirmed SARS-CoV-2 infection or an uninfected control (not recorded which). This sequence joins TRBV27 and TRBJ1-6, with TRBD1 matching over 9 bases. This chain's CDR3 is CASIPGQGRSPLHF. CDR3 DNA: TGTGCCAGCATCCCGGGACAGGGCCGGTCACCCCTCCACTTT.